Following are 8 T cell receptor beta chains from one sample sequenced in a study of Graves' ophthalmopathy and Graves' hyperthyroidism. Scientists amplified the TCR beta CDR3 regions from RNA transcripts. The workflow started with a first-round RT-PCR run with HTBI primers and then moved on to a second-round multiplex PCR. TCRdb independently ran MiXCR on the multiplex PCR reads; one entry per CDR3 protein. The table records 1 million to 1.3 million distinct CDR3 sequences, 35% to 40% of them present only once. The source material was peripheral blood or thyroid tissue (not recorded which). These receptors were taken from an adult man with Graves' hyperthyroidism.

This clonotype was recorded many times. The chain uses TRBV7-2 and TRBJ1-6; D is possibly TRBD1 (5 bases). V shed 5 bases and J shed 7 bases, with 12 bases lying between them. Germline CDR1 reads SGHTA; CDR2 reads FQGNSA. The CDR3 runs to 14 residues. DNA of the CDR3: TGTGCCAGCAGCCATGGGGGACTAAATTCACCCCTCCACTTT. This sequence encodes CASSHGGLNSPLHF. Based on the CDR3 plus reference TRBV7-2 and TRBJ1-6, the full variable domain is GAGVSQSPSNKVTEKGKDVELRCDPISGHTALYWYRQSLGQGLEFLIYFQGNSAPDKSGLPSDRFSAERTGGSVSTLTIQRTQQEDSAVYLCASSHGGLNSPLHFGNGTRLTVT.

At least ten counts were recorded for this clonotype. The chain uses TRBV29-1 and TRBJ1-2, with 12 bases identical to TRBD1. This CDR3 has 17 residues. The V gene end was trimmed by 3 bases and the J gene end by 3 bases; junction bases not matched to a gene: 11. Per germline, CDR1 SQVTM and CDR2 ANQGSEA. The CDR3 DNA follows: TGCAGCGTTGATACCGGGACAGGGGGCGATGGCGACTATGGCTACACCTTC. As protein: CSVDTGTGGDGDYGYTF.

The chain links TRBV10-3 to TRBJ2-5; the match to TRBD2 covers 8 bases. This CDR3 contains 12 residues. In germline, CDR1 is ENHRY, CDR2 SYGVKD. For the CDR3, the DNA is TGTGCTATCGGGGGCGGGGGGGAGACCCAGTACTTC. Translated: CAIGGGGETQYF.

Only a few counts were recorded for this clonotype. DNA for the CDR3: TGCAGTGCTGTTCCCCGGACAGACTTTTCCTACGAGCAGTACTTC. Protein: CSAVPRTDFSYEQYF. The chain employs TRBV20-1 and TRBJ2-7, with a tentative D call TRBD1 (6 bases). Trimming shortened V by 5 bases and J by 1 base, and 18 bases separated the two germline ends. From germline, CDR1 is DFQATT and CDR2 SNEGSKA (reference sequence). The CDR3 sequence is 15 residues long.

This clonotype was counted ten times or more. The J gene is TRBJ2-7, the V gene TRBV7-8, with D unresolved. The CDR3 is made up of 15 amino acids. Germline CDR1 and CDR2: SGHVS and FQNEAQ. V dropped 3 bases and J dropped 2 bases, with 14 bases sitting between them. CDR3 nucleotide sequence: TGTGCCAGCAGCTTTCCAGGACGCGGCCCCTACGAGCAGTACTTC. Amino acid sequence: CASSFPGRGPYEQYF.

The sample holds a few counts of this clonotype. The V call is TRBV6-5, the J call TRBJ2-7, with a weak D call TRBD2 (6 bases). The V gene's germline CDR1 is MNHEY and CDR2 SVGAGI. Trimming cost V 8 bases and J 2 bases, with 13 bases left between them. This CDR3 has 13 amino acids. CDR3 in DNA: TGTGCCAGCCTCGGGGGATCAACCTACGAGCAGTACTTC. Translating it yields CASLGGSTYEQYF.

As concerns this clonotype: This may come from a read error, since a much larger clone is one base off. The chain combines TRBV5-1 with TRBJ1-1; D is unclear. Trimming took 0 bases from V and 3 from J, leaving 12 bases between them. CDR1 SGHRS and CDR2 YFSETQ come from the germline V gene. CDR3 size: 15 residues. In nucleotides, the CDR3 is TGCGCCAGCAGCTTGGATGGACGAGTGGACACTGAAGCTTTCTTT. Protein: CASSLDGRVDTEAFF.

The chain employs TRBV2 and TRBJ2-2; D remains unclear. The CDR3 is 16 amino acids. Trimming pared 5 bases from V and 0 bases from J, leaving 13 bases between. Germline V CDR1 and CDR2: SNHLY, FYNNEI. In DNA, the CDR3 is TGTGCCAGCAGTTTATCTCCTATCGCGAACACCGGGGAGCTGTTTTTT. Protein: CASSLSPIANTGELFF.